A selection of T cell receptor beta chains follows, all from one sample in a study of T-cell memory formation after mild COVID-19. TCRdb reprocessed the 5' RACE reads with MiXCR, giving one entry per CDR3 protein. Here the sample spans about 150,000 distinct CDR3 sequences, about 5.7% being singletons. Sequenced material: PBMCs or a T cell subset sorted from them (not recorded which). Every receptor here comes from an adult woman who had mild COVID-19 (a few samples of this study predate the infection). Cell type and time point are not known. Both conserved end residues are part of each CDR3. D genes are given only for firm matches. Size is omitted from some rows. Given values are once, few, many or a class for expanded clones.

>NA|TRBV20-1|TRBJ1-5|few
TGCAGTGCTAGTGACGGCAATCAGCCCCAGCATTTT
CSASDGNQPQHF
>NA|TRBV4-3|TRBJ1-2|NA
TGCGCCAGCAGCCAAGAGGGTTACTATGGCTACACCTTC
CASSQEGYYGYTF
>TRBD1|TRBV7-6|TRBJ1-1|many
TGTGCCAGCAGCTATGGACAGGACACTGAAGCTTTCTTT
CASSYGQDTEAFF
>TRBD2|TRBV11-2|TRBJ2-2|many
TGTGCCAGCAGCCCCGCGACTAGCCGCTCGGGCACCGGGGAGCTGTTTTTT
CASSPATSRSGTGELFF
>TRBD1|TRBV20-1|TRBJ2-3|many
TGCAGTGCTAGTTTTGGGACAGGTGGAGATACGCAGTATTTT
CSASFGTGGDTQYF
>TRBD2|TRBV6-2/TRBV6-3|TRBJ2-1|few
TGTGCCAGCAGTTCCTGGGGGGTAGCGGGAGTGTCCTACAATGAGCAGTTCTTC
CASSSWGVAGVSYNEQFF
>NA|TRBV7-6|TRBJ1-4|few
TGTGCCAGCAGCTTGGGGATCGGGAGGAAAAGAGAAAAACTGTTTTTT
CASSLGIGRKREKLFF
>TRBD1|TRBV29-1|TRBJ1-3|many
TGCAGCGCGACAGGGGATCCGGACACCATATATTTT
CSATGDPDTIYF
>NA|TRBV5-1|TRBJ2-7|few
TGCGCCAGCAGCGAGGGGGGGATAGGCGAGCAGTACTTC
CASSEGGIGEQYF
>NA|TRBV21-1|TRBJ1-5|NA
TGTGCCAGCAGCAAAGTTATCCCCCGACAGGGCCGCGCCTCGAACAATCAGCCCCAGCATTTT
CASSKVIPRQGRASNNQPQHF
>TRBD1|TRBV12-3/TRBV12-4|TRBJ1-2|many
TGTGCCAGCAGTTCGTGGACAGGAAACTATGGCTACACCTTC
CASSSWTGNYGYTF
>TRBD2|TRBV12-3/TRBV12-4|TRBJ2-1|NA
TGTGCCAGCCTACCGGTGAGCGGGGTAAACAATGAGCAGTTCTTC
CASLPVSGVNNEQFF
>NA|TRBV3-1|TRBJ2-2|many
TGTGCCAGCAGCCAGAAGTTGGCGGGTCGGACCGGGGAGCTGTTTTTT
CASSQKLAGRTGELFF
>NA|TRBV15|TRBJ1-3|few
TGTGCCACCAGCAGAGATCGTACCTCTGGAAACACCATATATTTT
CATSRDRTSGNTIYF
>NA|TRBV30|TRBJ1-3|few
TGTGCCTGGAAGAATCCAACGAGGGGAAACACCATATATTTT
CAWKNPTRGNTIYF
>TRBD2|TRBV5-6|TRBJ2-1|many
TGTGCCAGCAGCTCCGTCGGACTAGCTTACGATGAGCAGTTCTTC
CASSSVGLAYDEQFF
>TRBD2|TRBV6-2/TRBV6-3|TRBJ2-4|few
TGTGCCAGCAGTTTCACCGCCGGGACTAGCGGATTCCGAGCCAAAAACATTCAGTACTTC
CASSFTAGTSGFRAKNIQYF
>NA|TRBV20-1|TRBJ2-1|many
TGCAGTGCTAGAGGGGTGGGGGCCCTGGCCTACAATGAGCAGTTCTTC
CSARGVGALAYNEQFF